This T cell receptor beta chain was captured in a study of T-cell memory formation after mild COVID-19. Study overall: Largely donor-specific sequence clusters came from a couple of donors.

TCRdb reprocessed the 5' RACE reads with MiXCR, giving one entry per CDR3 protein. Found here are around 510,000 distinct CDR3 sequences, less than 25% of them singletons; the top ten hold under 8.5%. Points from the study as a whole: Contracting CD4+ clones lay largely in CM and EM, with CD8+ ones residing in EMRA. Cross-reactive memory seemingly joined, as some responding clones were found in pre-infection memory.

This clonotype was seen a few times. Its antigen is unknown. V lost 5 bases, J lost 3 bases, and 15 bases lay in between. This CDR3 spans 14 amino acids. The germline gives CDR1 SGHRS, CDR2 YFSETQ. The TCR was taken from an adult woman who had mild COVID-19 (a few samples of this study predate the infection). Cell type and time point are not known. Source material: PBMCs or a T cell subset sorted from them (not recorded which). J is TRBJ2-7 and V is TRBV5-1; tentatively, D is TRBD2 (6 bases). The CDR3 here is CASSSRFSGYEQYF. DNA for the CDR3: TGCGCCAGCAGTTCCCGTTTTAGCGGCTACGAGCAGTACTTC.